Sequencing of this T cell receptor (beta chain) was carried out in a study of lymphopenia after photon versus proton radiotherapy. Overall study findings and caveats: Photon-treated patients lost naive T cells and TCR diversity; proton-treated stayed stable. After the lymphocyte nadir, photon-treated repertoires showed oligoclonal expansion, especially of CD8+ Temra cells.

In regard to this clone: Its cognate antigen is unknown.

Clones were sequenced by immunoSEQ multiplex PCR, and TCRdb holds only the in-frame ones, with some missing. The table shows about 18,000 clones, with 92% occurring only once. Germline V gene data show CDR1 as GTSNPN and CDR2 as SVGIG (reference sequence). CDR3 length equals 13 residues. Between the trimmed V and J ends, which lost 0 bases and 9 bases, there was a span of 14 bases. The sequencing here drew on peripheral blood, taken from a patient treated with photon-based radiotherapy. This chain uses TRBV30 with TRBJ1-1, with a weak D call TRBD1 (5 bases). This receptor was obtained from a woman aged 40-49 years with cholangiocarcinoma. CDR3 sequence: CAWSVGPNAKAFF. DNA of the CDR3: TGTGCCTGGAGTGTGGGGCCCAACGCTAAAGCTTTCTTT. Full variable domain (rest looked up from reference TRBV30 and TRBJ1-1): SQTIHQWPATLVQPVGSPLSLECTVEGTSNPNLYWYRQAAGRGLQLLFYSVGIGQISSEVPQNLSASRPQDRQFILSSKKLLLSDSGFYLCAWSVGPNAKAFFGQGTRLTVV.